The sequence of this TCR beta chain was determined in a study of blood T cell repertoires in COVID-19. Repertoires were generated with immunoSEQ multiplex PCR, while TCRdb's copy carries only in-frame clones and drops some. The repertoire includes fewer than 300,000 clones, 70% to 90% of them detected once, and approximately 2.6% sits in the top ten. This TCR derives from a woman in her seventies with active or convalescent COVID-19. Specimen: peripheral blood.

The CDR3 loop is CAIRSQGGGELFF. CDR3 bases: TGTGCCATCAGAAGCCAGGGAGGAGGGGAGCTGTTTTTT. The chain combines TRBV10-3 with TRBJ2-2; the D gene is possibly TRBD2 (6 bases). Germline V lookup: CDR1 ENHRY, CDR2 SYGVKD. Trimming took 6 bases from V and 8 from J, leaving 13 bases between them. The CDR3 runs to 13 residues.